A selection of T cell receptor beta chains follows, all from one sample in a study of T cells in Graves' hyperthyroidism and ophthalmopathy. MiXCR, run by TCRdb on the multiplex PCR reads, gives a single entry per CDR3 protein. The sample contains nearly 750,000 distinct CDR3 sequences, just over 35% of which appear only once. The sample consisted of blood. All receptors come from a woman aged 40 to 50 with Graves' hyperthyroidism. CDR3s include the opening cysteine and the closing phenylalanine or tryptophan.

cdr3_length v_call cdr3_aa
16 TRBV10-2 CASSGAPLATQETQYF
15 TRBV5-4 CASSSGSGYTGELFF
15 TRBV10-3 CAIRTDRAGANVLTF
15 TRBV6-2/TRBV6-3 CASSPPGYSNQPQHF
13 TRBV7-2 CASRDWGVNSGFF
14 TRBV12-3/TRBV12-4 CASRLGQGNQPQHF
13 TRBV19 CASSTPTSSPLHF
13 TRBV29-1 CSVGDRYNSPLHF
14 TRBV5-6 CASREERGIGELFF
16 TRBV7-9 CASSYFRDDRSYEQYF
15 TRBV14 CASSQVTGDHYGYTF
16 TRBV7-9 CASSHGRTGKPYEQYF
13 TRBV7-9 CASSLLGPYEQYF
13 TRBV29-1 CSVPHERNTEAFF
12 TRBV12-3/TRBV12-4 CASSPQGVKLFF
15 TRBV7-3 CASSLMQGATGELFF
13 TRBV20-1 CSAGLLNTGELFF
15 TRBV12-3/TRBV12-4 CASTLEGWTNEKLFF
14 TRBV2 CASRGTEKNTEAFF
13 TRBV2 CASSLSQGTGNTF
12 TRBV20-1 CSAPTGKETQYF
14 TRBV6-2/TRBV6-3 CASSGTGVDQPQHF
16 TRBV12-3/TRBV12-4 CASSQGGHSPTEKLFF
14 TRBV7-8 CASSLELSYYEQYF
18 TRBV7-6 CASSLTPTGRGGNQPQHF
16 TRBV10-3 CASSRLGQGNNSPLHF
14 TRBV20-1 CSARGGQGVNGYTF
15 TRBV6-5 CASSYSRPTNTEAFF
13 TRBV7-9 CASSLGGNEKLFF
16 TRBV7-2 CASSPDSWASNQPQHF
16 TRBV2 CASRGSGGPRAGELFF
15 TRBV13 CASSLVGVRNTEAFF
15 TRBV6-1 CASKRTGEGTGELFF
14 TRBV10-1 CASRVGQRLYEQYF
15 TRBV24-1 CASSGVGGTLYEQYF
17 TRBV11-2 CASSLDLASGDAGELFF
12 TRBV6-5 CASSLPARAQHF
15 TRBV20-1 CSARDNTHSGNTIYF
14 TRBV7-2 CASSFWGANTEAFF
15 TRBV29-1 CSAVAGGHPNTEAFF
13 TRBV9 CASSVGISGELFF
15 TRBV9 CASSVEGSGTGELFF
14 TRBV6-6 CASSYQGINEKLFF
16 TRBV7-9 CASSPQGGLGLGEQYF
11 TRBV24-1 CATRQRGEAFF
14 TRBV12-3/TRBV12-4 CASSYGRNNQPQHF
15 TRBV10-3 CAISEGGTGNYGYTF
13 TRBV6-1 CASQTVLNTEAFF
19 TRBV10-3 CAISDQGTGQNSGANVLTF
15 TRBV19 CASSVQDSGANVLTF
16 TRBV7-8 CASSLSQTWIGYGYTF
15 TRBV12-3/TRBV12-4 CASSFGGLSGSPLHF
14 TRBV6-5 CASSYRPGREPQHF
15 TRBV19 CASSIGGPGNQPQHF
18 TRBV7-9 CASSQELRPGSEANVLTF
16 TRBV7-2 CASSLSRGIYNSPLHF
15 TRBV3-1 CASSQEKRLQETQYF
17 TRBV10-3 CATKTTKREGLGETQYF
15 TRBV6-5 CASSYRLAVRYEQYF